A selection of T cell receptor beta chains follows, all from one sample in a study of T cell repertoires in cytomegalovirus infection. TCRdb reprocessed the reads with MiXCR, giving one entry per CDR3 protein. The sample yields more than 400,000 distinct CDR3 sequences, 26% seen once. The sample consisted of PBMCs. These receptors came from a human donor in good health (CMV status not recorded). Some clones in this sample may be carry-over from other donors' samples. Each CDR3 is given with its conserved first and last residue. The D gene is left open where the match is weak. Some rows have no size entry. The others give once, few or many, or a class for an expanded clone.

j_call | d_call | clone_size | v_call | cdr3_aa | cdr3_nt
TRBJ2-1 | TRBD2 | . | TRBV4-1 | CASRLAGGPSYNEQFF | TGCGCCAGCAGATTAGCGGGAGGGCCTTCCTACAATGAGCAGTTCTTC
TRBJ1-5 | . | few | TRBV7-6 | CASSLEEGWYSNQPQHF | TGTGCCAGCAGCTTAGAGGAGGGTTGGTATAGCAATCAGCCCCAGCATTTT
TRBJ1-4 | TRBD1 | few | TRBV6-6 | CASSILVRTGEEDEKLFF | TGTGCCAGCAGTATACTTGTCCGGACAGGGGAAGAGGATGAAAAACTGTTTTTT
TRBJ1-1 | . | few | TRBV28 | CASSPRYPDRLNTEAFF | TGTGCCAGCAGTCCACGATACCCGGACAGATTGAACACTGAAGCTTTCTTT
TRBJ2-7 | TRBD2 | . | TRBV6-1 | CATRFSSGDYEQYF | TGTGCCACCCGGTTTTCTAGCGGGGACTACGAGCAGTACTTC
TRBJ2-6 | TRBD1 | many | TRBV12-3/TRBV12-4 | CASSLVGTVDSGANVLTF | TGTGCCAGCAGTTTAGTAGGGACAGTTGACTCTGGGGCCAACGTCCTGACTTTC
TRBJ2-5 | . | many | TRBV24-1 | CATSDRQGTQETQYF | TGTGCCACCAGTGACCGGCAGGGGACCCAAGAGACCCAGTACTTC
TRBJ2-2 | TRBD2 | . | TRBV18 | CASSPWGSGRSDTGELFF | TGTGCCAGCTCCCCCTGGGGTAGCGGGAGATCGGACACCGGGGAGCTGTTTTTT
TRBJ2-1 | . | many | TRBV7-2 | CASSLGAERREFF | TGTGCCAGCAGCTTAGGAGCGGAGCGGAGGGAGTTCTTC
TRBJ2-1 | . | few | TRBV24-1 | CATSLAGPYNEQFF | TGTGCCACTAGCCTCGCAGGGCCCTACAATGAGCAGTTCTTC
TRBJ2-7 | TRBD2 | . | TRBV7-2 | CASSLGWGGSYEQYF | TGTGCCAGCAGCTTAGGCTGGGGGGGCTCCTACGAGCAGTACTTC
TRBJ2-5 | . | . | TRBV6-1 | CASSILRPGLRETQYF | TGTGCCAGCAGTATCCTAAGGCCCGGCCTAAGGGAGACCCAGTACTTC
TRBJ1-2 | . | few | TRBV10-3 | CAIREIRQADYGYTF | TGTGCCATCAGAGAAATTAGACAGGCGGACTATGGCTACACCTTC
TRBJ2-3 | . | many | TRBV11-3 | CASSRFLSPAPVENTQYF | TGTGCCAGCAGTCGATTTTTGAGTCCGGCCCCCGTTGAGAATACGCAGTATTTT